This T cell receptor beta chain is drawn from a study of blood T cells in healthy people across ages (dated by TCRdb to between 2015 and 2016). With respect to the entire study: In model experiments, template switching captured about one uniquely barcoded TCR beta cDNA molecule for every two T cells. Using deep sequencing normalized with unique cDNA molecular identifiers, the study measured how TCR beta repertoire diversity changes with age. The donors were divided into four age groups: young (average around 17 years), middle-aged (approximately 41), aged (approximately 59) and long-lived (roughly 88). To avoid experimental bias, donors of different ages were randomly spread across the sequencing lanes. Two additional independent replicas of 1 million unique cDNA reads from the same blood draw were analyzed for two donors (one aged 18 to 30 and one aged 80 or older). Study-level results and caveats: Conclusive comparison of naive and antigen-experienced compartments was prevented by the profiling of bulk unsorted PBMCs. As age increased, observed TCR beta diversity per million T cells dropped in a roughly linear way, and a significant reduction was already evident by age around 41. Estimates of total diversity based on one million sequenced T cells were regarded as lower bounds and as underestimates. Because donor CMV infection status was unknown, age-related changes in expanded clonotypes were potentially confounded. There was a strong correlation between observed TCR beta diversity and the percentage of naive T cells measured by flow cytometry. Compared with the aged group, the long-lived group had more naive CD4+ T cells, fewer expanded clones and increased TCR diversity, a pattern suggesting age selection.

Donors were 30 to 45 systemically healthy Caucasian individuals from Russia aged 6 to 90 years. Approximately 10 milliliters of peripheral blood were collected from each donor into EDTA-treated Vacutainer tubes. Ficoll-Paque density-gradient centrifugation was used to isolate PBMCs, with at least 7 million per sample. Total RNA was extracted from PBMCs with Trizol reagent, with at least 6 micrograms obtained per sample. For every donor, an aliquot of PBMCs went through flow cytometry to measure the percentages of naive CD45RAhigh/CD27high T cells. In this sample, this clonotype turned up a few times. Its antigen remains unidentified. This may stem from a read error, because a much larger clone lies one nucleotide away. Its CDR3 holds 18 amino acids, cysteine through phenylalanine. The DNA shown is the 54-base CDR3, in frame from base 1. The germline V gene specifies MNHNS as CDR1 and SASEGT as CDR2.

Library construction relied on 5' RACE. The sequencer was an Illumina HiSeq 2500. A second roughly 7 to 11 cycle PCR used a sample-barcoded 5' primer and a J-beta primer mix. Each TCR beta cDNA molecule received a unique molecular identifier from a template-switch 5' adaptor carrying 12 random nucleotides. Each sample yielded at least 3 million CDR3-containing paired-end reads. First-strand cDNA was synthesized from all RNA with the Mint cDNA synthesis kit, primed by a TRBC-specific oligonucleotide. Following uracil-DNA glycosylase treatment, all cDNA underwent a first 18-cycle PCR with the universal primers M1SS and BC2_uni_R. The original methods were these. For normalization, 1 million high-quality reads, each with a distinct molecular identifier, were randomly selected from each sample. Reads sharing molecular identifiers were discarded rather than binned into consensus sequences. MiTCR, run with a Q25 quality threshold and the strictest error-elimination algorithm, handled CDR3 identification, clonotype clustering and error correction. A nonparametric unseen species model with Euler transformation was used to estimate a lower bound on total TCR beta diversity. TCRdb reran the public reads through fastp at Q25 and MiXCR, keeping productive beta chains. One record per CDR3 amino acid sequence lists the most common genes and DNA. TCRdb's processing, not the study's, gives the V and J calls here. In all, the sample holds fewer than 800,000 distinct CDR3 sequences, and roughly 32% of those were seen once. The ten most abundant clones make up roughly 15% of the sample.

In this chain, TRBV6-1 is recombined with TRBJ2-6; TRBD2 fits 11 bases in the junction. The material sequenced was blood. This receptor was identified in a woman older than 75 in good health. Donor details come from another sample of the same person, matched by shared clones. The CDR3 region has the sequence CASSEPSGGFPGANVRTF. The nucleotide sequence is given as TGTGCCAGCAGTGAACCTAGCGGGGGGTTTCCTGGGGCCAACGTCCGGACTTTC.